This TCR beta chain was captured by sequencing in a study of T cells in Graves' hyperthyroidism and ophthalmopathy. Study details: At the time of initial diagnosis and before any treatment, peripheral blood was collected.

Only a few counts were recorded for this clonotype. Authors of the study amplified TCR beta CDR3 regions from RNA transcripts. First-round RT-PCR targeting the TCR CDR3 was performed with the HTBI primer set. TCRdb called the multiplex PCR reads again in MiXCR, with one record for every CDR3 protein. The sample carries over 500,000 distinct CDR3 sequences, roughly 15% recorded once. The authors took PBMCs from 10 ml fresh peripheral blood. Germline lookup yields CDR1 SQVTM and CDR2 ANQGSEA. CDR3 length equals 17 residues. The V and J ends lost 7 bases and 1 base, in that order; junction bases with no gene match: 19.

V gene TRBV29-1 combines with J gene TRBJ2-7; 7 bases agree with TRBD1. Sequencing used blood. The sequence was obtained from a woman in her thirties with Graves' ophthalmopathy. This chain's CDR3 is CSAKGAPTNTLSYEQYF. The CDR3 nucleotides read TGCAGCGCCAAGGGGGCCCCCACCAATACCTTATCCTACGAGCAGTACTTC.